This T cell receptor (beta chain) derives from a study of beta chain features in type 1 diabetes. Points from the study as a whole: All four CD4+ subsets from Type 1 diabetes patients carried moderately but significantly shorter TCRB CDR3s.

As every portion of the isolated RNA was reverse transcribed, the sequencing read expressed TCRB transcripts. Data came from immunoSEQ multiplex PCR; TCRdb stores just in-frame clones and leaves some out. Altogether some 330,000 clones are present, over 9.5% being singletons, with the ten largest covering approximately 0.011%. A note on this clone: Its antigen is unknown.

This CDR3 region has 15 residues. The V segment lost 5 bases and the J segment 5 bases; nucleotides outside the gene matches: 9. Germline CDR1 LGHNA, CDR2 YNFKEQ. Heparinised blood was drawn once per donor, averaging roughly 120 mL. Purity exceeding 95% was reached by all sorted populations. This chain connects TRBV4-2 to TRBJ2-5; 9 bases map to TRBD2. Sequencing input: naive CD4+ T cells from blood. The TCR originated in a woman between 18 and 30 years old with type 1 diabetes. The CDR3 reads CASSSGLADMETQYF. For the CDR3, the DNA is TGTGCCAGCAGCTCGGGACTAGCCGACATGGAGACCCAGTACTTC.